This T cell receptor beta chain is from a study of cytomegalovirus exposure and HLA in healthy donors. Study findings and constraints: Analyses of presence/absence relied on an assumption of roughly uniform sequencing depth across donors. Associated with HLA alleles at 0.05 false discovery rate in a later analysis were 17,000 or so TCR beta sequences. Highly shared sequence variants in one cluster were likely a sequencing artifact. Clonal expansion was found to be greater in HLA-associated TCR beta chains than in equally common others in a later analysis.

PCR employed 60 Vbeta and 13 Jbeta primers. TCRdb's copy holds only in-frame clones and misses some; the assay was immunoSEQ multiplex PCR. The sample contains about 170,000 clones, more than 70% of which appear only once. The CDR3 sequence is 14 residues long. In germline, CDR1 is LNHDA, CDR2 SQIVND (reference sequence). V trimming: 5 bases; J trimming: 3 bases; junction bases outside the gene matches: 4. For this clone: Antigen specificity is unknown.

The origin of this receptor is a male donor in good health and CMV-seronegative. Source material: PBMCs. The V call is TRBV19, the J call TRBJ2-7; 10 bases map to TRBD2. This CDR3 reads CASSPSSGSYEQYF. As DNA, the CDR3 is TGTGCCAGTAGTCCGTCTAGCGGGAGCTACGAGCAGTACTTC.